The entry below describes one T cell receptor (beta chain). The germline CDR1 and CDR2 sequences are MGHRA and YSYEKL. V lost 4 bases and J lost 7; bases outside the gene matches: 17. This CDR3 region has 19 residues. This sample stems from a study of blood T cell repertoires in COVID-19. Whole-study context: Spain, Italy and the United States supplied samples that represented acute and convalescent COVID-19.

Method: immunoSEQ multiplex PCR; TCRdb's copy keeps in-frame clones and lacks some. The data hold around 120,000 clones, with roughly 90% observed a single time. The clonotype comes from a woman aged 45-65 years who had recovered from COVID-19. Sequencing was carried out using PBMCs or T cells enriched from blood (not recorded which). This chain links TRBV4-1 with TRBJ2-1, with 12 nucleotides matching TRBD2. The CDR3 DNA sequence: TGCGCCAGCAGCCCATTCCTGCTAGCGGGGGGGCCCGTTTGGAATGAGCAGTTCTTC. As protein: CASSPFLLAGGPVWNEQFF.